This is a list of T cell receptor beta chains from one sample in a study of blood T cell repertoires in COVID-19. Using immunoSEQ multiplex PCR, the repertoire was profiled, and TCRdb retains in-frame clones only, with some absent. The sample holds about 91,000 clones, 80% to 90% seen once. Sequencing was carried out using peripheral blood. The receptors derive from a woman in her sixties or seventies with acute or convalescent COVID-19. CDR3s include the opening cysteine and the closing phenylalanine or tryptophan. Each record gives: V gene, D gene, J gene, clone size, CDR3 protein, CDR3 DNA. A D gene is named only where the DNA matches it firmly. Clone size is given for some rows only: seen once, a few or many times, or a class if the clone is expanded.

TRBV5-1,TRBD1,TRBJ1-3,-,CASSSGQVSGNTIYF,TGCGCCAGCAGCTCGGGACAGGTCTCTGGAAACACCATATATTTT
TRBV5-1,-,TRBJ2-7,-,CASSLSGSSIYEQYF,TGCGCCAGCAGCTTGAGTGGGAGCTCCATCTACGAGCAGTACTTC
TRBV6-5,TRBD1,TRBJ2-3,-,CASTRDRARDTQYF,TGTGCCAGCACCCGAGACAGGGCAAGGGATACGCAGTATTTT
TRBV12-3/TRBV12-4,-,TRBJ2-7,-,CASSSHYTAEQYF,TGTGCCAGCAGTTCCCATTATACAGCTGAGCAGTACTTC
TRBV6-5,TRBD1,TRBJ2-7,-,CAIGWWDRSYEQYF,TGTGCCATCGGATGGTGGGACAGATCCTACGAGCAGTACTTC
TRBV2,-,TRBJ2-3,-,CASSQQGTQYF,TGTGCCAGCAGCCAACAGGGTACGCAGTATTTT
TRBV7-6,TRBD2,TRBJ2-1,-,CASGNLAGAYNEQFF,TGTGCCAGCGGAAATTTAGCGGGAGCTTACAATGAGCAGTTCTTC
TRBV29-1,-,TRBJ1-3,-,CSGEAGNTIYF,TGCAGCGGGGAGGCTGGAAACACCATATATTTT
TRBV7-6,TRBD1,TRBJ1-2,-,CASSRDSTYGYTF,TGTGCCAGCAGCAGGGACAGTACCTATGGCTACACCTTC
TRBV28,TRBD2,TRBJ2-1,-,CASSLTSGSYNEQFF,TGTGCCAGCAGTTTAACTAGCGGCTCCTACAATGAGCAGTTCTTC
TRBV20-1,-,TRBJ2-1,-,CSASGGTEQFF,TGCAGTGCTTCAGGTGGCACTGAGCAGTTCTTC
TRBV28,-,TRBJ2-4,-,CASSPWPGQIAKNIQYF,TGTGCCAGCAGTCCTTGGCCGGGACAAATAGCCAAAAACATTCAGTACTTC
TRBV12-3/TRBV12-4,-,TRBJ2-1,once,CASSHPLSNEQFF,TGTGCCAGCAGCCACCCTCTCAGCAATGAGCAGTTCTTC
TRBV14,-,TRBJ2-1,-,CASSSDTTAYNEQFF,TGTGCCAGCAGCTCGGACACCACAGCCTACAATGAGCAGTTCTTC
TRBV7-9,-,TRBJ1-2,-,CASSLDGAGALGYTF,TGTGCCAGCAGCTTAGACGGCGCAGGGGCCCTTGGCTACACCTTC
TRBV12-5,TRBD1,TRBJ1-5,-,CASGSPKQGAFSNQPQHF,TGTGCTAGTGGTTCCCCAAAACAGGGGGCTTTTAGCAATCAGCCCCAGCATTTT
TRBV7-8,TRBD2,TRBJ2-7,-,CASGGEPPARYEQYF,TGTGCCAGTGGGGGGGAGCCCCCGGCACGCTACGAGCAGTACTTC
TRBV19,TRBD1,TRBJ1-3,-,CASKRDSVSGNTIYF,TGTGCCAGTAAAAGGGACAGTGTATCTGGAAACACCATATATTTT
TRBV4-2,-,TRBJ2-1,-,CASSQEEVGNEQFF,TGTGCCAGCAGCCAAGAAGAGGTGGGCAATGAGCAGTTCTTC
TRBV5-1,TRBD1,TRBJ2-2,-,CASSSKQGAGGELFF,TGCGCCAGCAGCTCCAAACAGGGGGCGGGCGGGGAGCTGTTTTTT
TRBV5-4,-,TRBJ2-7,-,CASSMNRDSSYEQYF,TGTGCCAGCAGCATGAACCGGGACTCCTCCTACGAGCAGTACTTC
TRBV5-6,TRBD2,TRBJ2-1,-,CASSYERGDSEQFF,TGTGCCAGCAGCTACGAGCGGGGGGATAGTGAGCAGTTCTTC
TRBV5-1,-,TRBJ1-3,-,CASSLDNSGNTIYF,TGCGCCAGCAGCTTGGACAACTCTGGAAACACCATATATTTT
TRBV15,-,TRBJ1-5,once,CATSRGQVGNQPQHF,TGTGCCACCAGCAGAGGACAGGTGGGCAATCAGCCCCAGCATTTT
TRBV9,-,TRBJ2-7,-,CASSVGLGGGKNHEQYF,TGTGCCAGCAGCGTAGGCCTGGGTGGGGGCAAAAATCACGAGCAGTACTTC
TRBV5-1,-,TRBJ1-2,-,CASSLESPGELYGYTF,TGCGCCAGCAGCTTGGAGTCCCCAGGGGAGCTCTATGGCTACACCTTC
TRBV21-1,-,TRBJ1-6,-,CASSKVTGQFYSPLHF,TGTGCCAGCAGCAAAGTAACAGGGCAGTTTTACTCACCCCTCCACTTT
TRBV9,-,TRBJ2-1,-,CASSVGVGDSYNEQFF,TGTGCCAGCAGCGTAGGGGTGGGCGACTCCTACAATGAGCAGTTCTTC
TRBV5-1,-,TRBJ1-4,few,CASSLVTNEKLFF,TGCGCCAGCAGCTTAGTGACAAATGAAAAACTGTTTTTT
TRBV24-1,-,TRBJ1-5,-,CATGDSAYSNQPQHF,TGTGCCACAGGAGACAGCGCGTATAGCAATCAGCCCCAGCATTTT
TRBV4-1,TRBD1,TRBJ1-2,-,CASSQTGGANYGYTF,TGCGCCAGCAGCCAAACAGGGGGCGCTAACTATGGCTACACCTTC
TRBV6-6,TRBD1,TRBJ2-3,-,CASSYGTAPVTQYF,TGTGCCAGCAGTTACGGGACAGCCCCAGTCACGCAGTATTTT
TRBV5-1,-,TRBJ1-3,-,CASSLGSRTISGNTIYF,TGCGCCAGCAGCTTGGGTTCCCGGACTATCTCTGGAAACACCATATATTTT
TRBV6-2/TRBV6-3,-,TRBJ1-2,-,CASSRDSLLGYTF,TGTGCCAGCAGCCGAGACTCACTATTAGGCTACACCTTC
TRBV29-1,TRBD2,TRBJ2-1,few,CSVRGTSGGINEQFF,TGCAGCGTTCGAGGGACTAGCGGGGGTATCAATGAGCAGTTCTTC